The 6 T cell receptor beta chains below all came from one sample that was sequenced in a study of blood T cell repertoires in COVID-19. Libraries were prepared by immunoSEQ multiplex PCR; TCRdb keeps only in-frame clonotypes and omits some of them. Of around 160,000 clones listed, 85% were seen once; the top ten hold around 3.1%. The sequenced material came from peripheral blood. The receptors here all came from a woman aged 40 to 50 with active or convalescent COVID-19.

V usage is TRBV27 and J usage is TRBJ1-5; possibly TRBD1 for D (6 bases). Trimming left V 3 bases short and J 2 bases short, with 8 bases between. Per germline, CDR1 MNHEY and CDR2 SMNVEV (reference sequence). This CDR3 region has 14 residues. CDR3 bases: TGTGCCAGCAGTTTTCAGGGGCGCAATCAGCCCCAGCATTTT. It is translated as CASSFQGRNQPQHF.

The chain is built from TRBV2 and TRBJ2-7; D is undetermined. Germline CDR1 is SNHLY and CDR2 is FYNNEI. Trimming stripped 6 bases from V and 3 bases from J, with 9 bases between. This CDR3 region has 12 residues. This CDR3 is CASRSNSYEQYF. The CDR3 nucleotides are TGTGCCAGCAGGAGTAACAGCTACGAGCAGTACTTC.

For the CDR3, the DNA is TGTGCCAGCACTCCCCCGCGGGGGGCGTATGGCTACACCTTC. Its protein product is CASTPPRGAYGYTF. V and J are TRBV28 and TRBJ1-2, with a weak D call TRBD1 (6 bases). CDR1 and CDR2 (germline): MDHEN, SYDVKM. The length of the CDR3 is 14 residues. V was pared by 7 bases and J by 5 bases, with 17 bases between.

The DNA for the CDR3 is TGCGCCAGCAGCTTGACAGGGGGCATGGTTGAAGCTTTCTTT. This codes for CASSLTGGMVEAFF. J is TRBJ1-1 and V is TRBV5-1; 9 bases fit TRBD1. This CDR3 contains 14 residues. Germline V gives CDR1 SGHRS, CDR2 YFSETQ. Losses at the gene ends were 1 base for V and 7 bases for J; bases not matched to a gene: 5. The complete variable domain, with remaining parts taken from reference TRBV5-1 and TRBJ1-1, reads KAGVTQTPRYLIKTRGQQVTLSCSPISGHRSVSWYQQTPGQGLQFLFEYFSETQRNKGNFPGRFSGRQFSNSRSEMNVSTLELGDSALYLCASSLTGGMVEAFFGQGTRLTVV.

The V gene is TRBV2, the J gene TRBJ2-2, with 7 bases fitting TRBD1. Germline V gene data show CDR1 as SNHLY and CDR2 as FYNNEI. CDR3 size: 14 residues. Trimming cost V 5 bases and J 5 bases; bases outside gene matches: 5. This CDR3 is CASSWDRKTGELFF. The CDR3 DNA sequence: TGTGCCAGCAGTTGGGACAGAAAGACCGGGGAGCTGTTTTTT.

The J gene is TRBJ2-7, the V gene TRBV11-2; 7 nucleotides agree with TRBD2. V trimming: 1 base; J trimming: 0 bases; junction bases outside the gene matches: 3. Germline lookup yields CDR1 SGHAT and CDR2 FQNNGV. This CDR3 comprises 15 residues. CDR3 amino acids: CASSLAGGISYEQYF. The DNA for the CDR3 is TGTGCCAGCAGCTTAGCGGGGGGAATCTCCTACGAGCAGTACTTC. The whole variable domain, filled in from reference TRBV11-2 and TRBJ2-7, reads EAGVAQSPRYKIIEKRQSVAFWCNPISGHATLYWYQQILGQGPKLLIQFQNNGVVDDSQLPKDRFSAERLKGVDSTLKIQPAKLEDSAVYLCASSLAGGISYEQYFGPGTRLTVT.